Listed below are T cell receptor beta chains from one sample, sequenced in a study of T-cell reconstitution after alpha-beta-depleted transplantation in children. Each CDR3 protein is one row after TCRdb ran MiXCR on the PCR reads. The sample yields around 340,000 distinct CDR3 sequences, less than 15% seen once. Sequenced material: PBMCs, taken from the stem cell graft. All receptors derive from a human donor who donated a stem cell graft to a child with Fanconi anemia. Both conserved end residues are part of each CDR3. D genes are given only for firm matches. Not every row has a clone size; where given, it reads once, few, many or a size class.

abundance,j_gene,v_gene,d_gene,CDR3aa,CDR3nt
NA,TRBJ1-6,TRBV6-1,TRBD1,CASSEQGGNSPLHF,TGTGCCAGCAGTGAGCAGGGGGGGAATTCACCCCTCCACTTT
many,TRBJ2-3,TRBV10-2,NA,CASSDISTDTQYF,TGCGCCAGCAGTGATATCAGCACAGATACGCAGTATTTT
few,TRBJ2-7,TRBV6-2/TRBV6-3,NA,CASRRGNSRRPYEQYF,TGTGCCAGCAGAAGAGGAAACAGCCGTCGACCCTACGAGCAGTACTTC
NA,TRBJ2-3,TRBV18,NA,CASSPPINTDTQYF,TGTGCCAGCTCACCACCTATTAACACAGATACGCAGTATTTT
NA,TRBJ1-1,TRBV19,TRBD1,CASSIGGTGVNTEAFF,TGTGCCAGTAGTATTGGAGGGACAGGGGTGAACACTGAAGCTTTCTTT
many,TRBJ1-2,TRBV28,TRBD1,CASAPLGRGVNGYTF,TGTGCCAGCGCCCCATTGGGCAGGGGGGTGAATGGCTACACCTTC
NA,TRBJ1-2,TRBV5-1,TRBD1,CASSKDRAGYTF,TGCGCCAGCAGCAAGGACAGGGCTGGCTACACCTTC
NA,TRBJ2-3,TRBV12-3/TRBV12-4,TRBD1,CASSGTGGGVTDTQYF,TGTGCCAGCAGTGGCACAGGGGGCGGGGTAACAGATACGCAGTATTTT
NA,TRBJ1-2,TRBV5-6,TRBD1,CASRTARDSGYTF,TGTGCCAGCAGAACCGCACGGGACAGTGGCTACACCTTC
many,TRBJ2-1,TRBV5-1,NA,CASSPRQKIDEQFF,TGCGCCAGCAGCCCAAGACAGAAAATCGATGAGCAGTTCTTC
NA,TRBJ1-1,TRBV5-1,TRBD1,CASSSQPGQGGGEAFF,TGCGCCAGCAGCTCCCAGCCGGGACAGGGAGGTGGTGAAGCTTTCTTT
few,TRBJ2-2,TRBV7-9,TRBD2,CASSLVGTIDTGELFF,TGTGCCAGCAGCTTAGTAGGGACTATCGACACCGGGGAGCTGTTTTTT
few,TRBJ1-3,TRBV4-3,NA,CASSQGAGSGTGNTIYF,TGCGCCAGCAGCCAAGGTGCAGGGTCCGGGACTGGAAACACCATATATTTT
NA,TRBJ1-3,TRBV12-3/TRBV12-4,NA,CASSPLISGNTIYF,TGTGCCAGCAGCCCGCTTATCTCTGGAAACACCATATATTTT
many,TRBJ2-7,TRBV7-2,NA,CASSLVVGGQDEQYF,TGTGCCAGCAGCTTAGTAGTGGGGGGCCAAGACGAGCAGTACTTC
few,TRBJ2-1,TRBV5-1,TRBD1,CASSKVTGTGFHNEQFF,TGCGCCAGCAGCAAGGTTACTGGGACAGGGTTTCACAATGAGCAGTTCTTC
NA,TRBJ1-1,TRBV20-1,NA,CSASRPGENTEAFF,TGCAGTGCTAGTCGCCCGGGGGAGAACACTGAAGCTTTCTTT
NA,TRBJ1-3,TRBV7-8,NA,CASSLRGALETGNTIYF,TGTGCCAGCAGCTTGCGAGGGGCCCTTGAAACTGGAAACACCATATATTTT
NA,TRBJ2-7,TRBV7-3,TRBD2,CASSLSGLGPYEQYF,TGTGCCAGCAGCTTATCCGGACTAGGTCCCTACGAGCAGTACTTC
NA,TRBJ2-5,TRBV7-2,TRBD2,CASSGLAGEYQETQYF,TGTGCCAGCAGCGGACTAGCGGGTGAATACCAAGAGACCCAGTACTTC
many,TRBJ2-2,TRBV21-1,NA,CASNLYPGELFF,TGTGCCAGCAATCTTTACCCCGGGGAGCTGTTTTTT
many,TRBJ1-1,TRBV20-1,NA,CSARGQAEAFF,TGCAGTGCTAGGGGGCAAGCTGAAGCTTTCTTT
few,TRBJ2-1,TRBV7-9,NA,CASSLAGGHEQFF,TGTGCCAGCAGCTTAGCTGGGGGGCACGAGCAGTTCTTC
many,TRBJ1-2,TRBV29-1,NA,CSVEAGASGYTF,TGCAGCGTTGAAGCCGGGGCCAGTGGCTACACCTTC
few,TRBJ1-1,TRBV27,TRBD1,CASSGTGEAFF,TGTGCCAGCAGTGGGACAGGGGAAGCTTTCTTT
many,TRBJ1-2,TRBV7-8,NA,CASSLEYGYSYGYTF,TGTGCCAGCAGCTTAGAATACGGATATTCCTATGGCTACACCTTC
NA,TRBJ1-6,TRBV3-1,NA,CASSPAFSDSPLHF,TGTGCCAGCAGCCCCGCCTTTAGTGATTCACCCCTCCACTTT
many,TRBJ2-2,TRBV7-9,NA,CASSLVPGELFF,TGTGCCAGCAGCTTAGTCCCCGGGGAGCTGTTTTTT
few,TRBJ1-3,TRBV29-1,NA,CSVGDPFSGNTIYF,TGCAGCGTTGGGGACCCTTTTTCTGGAAACACCATATATTTT
NA,TRBJ1-2,TRBV7-8,NA,CASSSALTVNYGYTF,TGTGCCAGCAGCTCGGCGTTGACAGTTAACTATGGCTACACCTTC
NA,TRBJ1-2,TRBV12-3/TRBV12-4,NA,CASTKRPNYGYTF,TGTGCCAGCACCAAACGCCCCAACTATGGCTACACCTTC
few,TRBJ2-7,TRBV20-1,NA,CSARRPRDSPYEQYF,TGCAGTGCGCGGCGGCCCCGGGACTCACCTTACGAGCAGTACTTC
NA,TRBJ2-1,TRBV29-1,TRBD1,CSVDWGSGGFDEQFF,TGCAGCGTTGACTGGGGGTCAGGGGGTTTTGATGAGCAGTTCTTC
many,TRBJ2-5,TRBV20-1,NA,CSAVQRETQYF,TGCAGTGCTGTACAGAGAGAGACCCAGTACTTC
many,TRBJ2-3,TRBV28,NA,CASRGTYGDTQYF,TGTGCCAGCAGGGGGACTTATGGGGATACGCAGTATTTT
many,TRBJ2-1,TRBV9,NA,CASSVGGASTNEQFF,TGTGCCAGCAGCGTAGGCGGGGCCTCTACGAATGAGCAGTTCTTC
NA,TRBJ2-5,TRBV5-6,NA,CASSLVAAGRETQYF,TGTGCCAGCAGCTTGGTAGCGGCCGGTAGGGAGACCCAGTACTTC
NA,TRBJ2-1,TRBV5-1,NA,CASSFGLRSGNEQFF,TGCGCCAGCAGCTTCGGGCTCCGCTCGGGGAATGAGCAGTTCTTC
NA,TRBJ1-2,TRBV5-1,NA,CASSQEATYGYTF,TGCGCCAGCAGCCAGGAGGCTACCTATGGCTACACCTTC
few,TRBJ2-3,TRBV24-1,TRBD1,CATVDRGTDTQYF,TGTGCCACCGTGGACAGGGGGACAGATACGCAGTATTTT
few,TRBJ2-7,TRBV18,TRBD2,CASSPLYSGGHEQYF,TGTGCCAGCTCACCACTGTATAGCGGGGGCCACGAGCAGTACTTC
NA,TRBJ1-1,TRBV3-1,NA,CASSHQGVQNTEAFF,TGTGCCAGCAGCCATCAAGGGGTCCAGAACACTGAAGCTTTCTTT
few,TRBJ2-5,TRBV5-1,TRBD2,CASSLVRTSGQETQYF,TGCGCCAGCAGCTTGGTCCGGACTAGCGGGCAAGAGACCCAGTACTTC
many,TRBJ2-2,TRBV28,NA,CARGELFF,TGTGCCAGAGGGGAGCTGTTTTTT
many,TRBJ2-3,TRBV7-9,NA,CASSVLTGLGTDTQYF,TGTGCCAGCAGCGTATTAACAGGGCTCGGTACAGATACGCAGTATTTT
many,TRBJ2-1,TRBV27,TRBD1,CASSFGQDYEQFF,TGTGCCAGCAGTTTTGGACAGGACTATGAGCAGTTCTTC
NA,TRBJ1-6,TRBV4-3,NA,CASSQDWGGTNSPLHF,TGCGCCAGCAGCCAAGATTGGGGGGGGACGAATTCACCCCTCCACTTT
many,TRBJ1-2,TRBV15,NA,CATSSPRSGYTF,TGTGCCACCAGCAGTCCTCGCTCAGGCTACACCTTC
few,TRBJ1-2,TRBV6-2/TRBV6-3,NA,CASSYSTVEGDYGYTF,TGTGCCAGCAGTTACTCGACGGTTGAGGGTGACTATGGCTACACCTTC
few,TRBJ2-2,TRBV5-4,NA,CASSFDLPTGTNTGELFF,TGTGCCAGCAGCTTTGACTTACCGACGGGGACAAACACCGGGGAGCTGTTTTTT
many,TRBJ2-1,TRBV28,TRBD1,CASRQRQGQGDEQFF,TGTGCCAGCAGACAGAGACAGGGCCAAGGGGATGAGCAGTTCTTC
NA,TRBJ2-7,TRBV7-2,TRBD1,CASSTNRGPYEQYF,TGTGCCAGCAGCACCAACAGGGGGCCCTACGAGCAGTACTTC
NA,TRBJ1-6,TRBV11-2,NA,CASSLDSSSYNSPLHF,TGTGCCAGCAGCTTAGACTCTAGCTCCTATAATTCACCCCTCCACTTT
NA,TRBJ1-5,TRBV19,NA,CASSKGNQPQHF,TGTGCCAGTAGTAAAGGGAATCAGCCCCAGCATTTT
many,TRBJ2-1,TRBV20-1,NA,CSARAHGSSYNEQFF,TGCAGTGCTAGAGCACACGGGAGCTCCTACAATGAGCAGTTCTTC
NA,TRBJ2-3,TRBV7-2,TRBD1,CVSSFRTGRDTQYF,TGTGTCAGCAGCTTTCGGACAGGGAGGGATACGCAGTATTTT
NA,TRBJ1-1,TRBV5-1,NA,CASSLRVIGANTEAFF,TGCGCCAGCAGCTTGCGTGTTATAGGGGCGAACACTGAAGCTTTCTTT